What follows is one T cell receptor beta chain and its context. The authors' processing: Cell counts per sample came from amplifying reference gene primers. Only in-frame clones appear in the TCRdb table, and some are missing; sequencing was by immunoSEQ multiplex PCR. V and J calls plus clone size are reproduced from that table; the DNA served to infer D and trimming. The sample yields some 50,000 clones, 87% seen once. The source of the sample is a study of blood T cell repertoires in COVID-19. Study information: Collection of acute and convalescent COVID-19 samples took place in the United States, Italy and Spain. Sample material is recorded as cDNA or gDNA derived from T cells, B-cell-depleted T cells, or PBMCs.

Sequenced input: peripheral blood. The TCR sequence derives from a woman aged 80 or over with COVID-19, enrolled during active disease.

CDR3 amino acids: CASRAGTGASATNEKLFF. Here the CDR3 DNA reads TGCGCCAGCAGGGCCGGGACAGGGGCTTCTGCAACTAATGAAAAACTGTTTTTT. The V gene is TRBV5-1, the J gene TRBJ1-4; 10 bases are shared with TRBD1. CDR3 size: 18 residues. Trimming removed 5 bases from V and 0 bases from J; junction bases left unmatched: 10. The V gene's germline CDR1 is SGHRS and CDR2 YFSETQ.